The clone carrying this TCR beta chain was seen a single time. Antigen unknown. The junction does not match germline at one end; this may be a read error. Genomic DNA templated the TCR beta VDJ and CDR3 profiling. TCRdb used MiXCR to reprocess the reads, holding one entry per CDR3 protein. Among some 160,000 distinct CDR3 sequences, 40% to 50% were seen once, and the ten largest hold around 2.9%. This specimen belongs to a study of CD8+CD57+ T cells in acquired aplastic anemia. Study information: The DNA of sorted CD4+ and CD8+ cells averaged roughly 3 ug.

Study results and caveats: Roughly 30 was the count of CD8+ CDR3 sequences that patients shared with controls.

Individuals selected for sequencing had exhibited CD8+CD57+ cell expansion on flow cytometry. Every patient presented with severe acquired aplastic anemia. Prior therapy had not been administered to any patient at the time of blood sampling. CDR3 length: 13 residues. The germline V gene encodes CDR1 SSHAT and CDR2 FNYEAQ (reference sequence). Sample: sorted CD4+, CD8+, or CD8+CD57+ T cells (not recorded which) from PBMCs. The chain is built from TRBV7-7 and TRBJ2-5; D call uncertain. This TCR was sampled from a human donor with aplastic anemia. The CDR3 DNA follows: TGTGCTAGCAGCTTGGGCAGTTTAGAGACCCAGTACTTC. Its translation: CASSLGSLETQYF.